Presented here are 8 T cell receptor beta chains from one specimen sequenced in a study of T-cell memory formation after mild COVID-19. TCRdb redid the calling of the 5' RACE reads with MiXCR, one entry per CDR3 protein. The sample has 470,000 or so distinct CDR3 sequences, about a sixth seen once; the top ten hold about a fifth. The sequencing sample was made of PBMCs or a T cell subset sorted from them (not recorded which). The source of these receptors is a young man who had mild COVID-19 (a few samples of this study predate the infection). Cell type and time point are not known.

There are a few counts of this clonotype. CDR3 bases: TGTGCCAGCAGCCCTGAAGGGACTAGCGGGGCCCTAGATACGCAGTATTTT. It translates to CASSPEGTSGALDTQYF. This chain links TRBV4-2 with TRBJ2-3; 13 bases map to TRBD2. V shed 4 bases and J 5 bases; nucleotides not matched to a gene: 9. Germline-derived CDR1 and CDR2 are LGHNA and YNFKEQ. This CDR3 has 17 residues.

The chain employs TRBV2 and TRBJ2-5, with D possibly matching TRBD2 (5 bases). V lost 2 bases and J lost 4, with 11 bases in between. The CDR3 extends over 14 amino acids. Germline lookup yields CDR1 SNHLY and CDR2 FYNNEI. The CDR3 spells CASSETAGGETQYF. CDR3 nucleotides: TGTGCCAGCAGTGAAACGGCAGGAGGAGAGACCCAGTACTTC.

The rearrangement uses TRBV5-1 and TRBJ2-1; TRBD1 matches 8 bases. The CDR3 consists of 15 residues. Trimming cost V 4 bases and J 2 bases; bases outside gene matches: 5. The germline V gene has CDR1 SGHRS and CDR2 YFSETQ. In nucleotides, the CDR3 is TGCGCCAGCAGCCCGACAGGGGTCCCCTACAATGAGCAGTTCTTC. Translation gives CASSPTGVPYNEQFF.

The chain uses TRBV5-1 and TRBJ1-5, with D possibly matching TRBD1 (6 bases). V was pared by 7 bases and J by 2 bases, with 13 bases between. Germline CDR1 SGHRS, CDR2 YFSETQ. This CDR3 is built from 14 residues. The CDR3 spells CASREGVGNQPQHF. DNA for the CDR3: TGCGCCAGCCGCGAGGGGGTGGGCAATCAGCCCCAGCATTTT.

This clonotype was detected many times. This rearrangement joins TRBV7-2 to TRBJ1-5, with TRBD1 matching over 7 bases. CDR3 size: 13 residues. CDR1 SGHTA and CDR2 FQGNSA come from the germline V gene. Germline trimming cut 5 bases from V and 5 bases from J; bases unmatched to any gene: 3. The CDR3 here is CASSTQGYQPQHF. As DNA, the CDR3 is TGTGCCAGCAGCACACAGGGGTATCAGCCCCAGCATTTT.

The V call is TRBV14, the J call TRBJ2-7; maybe TRBD1 (5 bases). Per germline, CDR1 SGHDN and CDR2 FVKESK. CDR3 length: 16 amino acids. The ends were cut back, 4 bases at V and 0 bases at J, with 16 bases in the middle. The CDR3 DNA is TGTGCCAGCAGCCGAATGCAGGGTGCGAGCTCCTACGAGCAGTACTTC. This sequence encodes CASSRMQGASSYEQYF.

This clonotype occurred a few times. V usage is TRBV5-8 and J usage is TRBJ2-5; D is possibly TRBD1 (6 bases). Trimming took off 4 bases at V and 4 bases at J, with 11 bases between the two ends. CDR1 is SGHTS and CDR2 is YDEGEE in the germline V gene. CDR3 length: 13 amino acids. The DNA for the CDR3 is TGTGCCAGCAGCACCAGGGGCGGAGAGACCCAGTACTTC. It specifies CASSTRGGETQYF. The whole variable domain, remainder taken from reference TRBV5-8 and TRBJ2-5, is EAGVTQSPTHLIKTRGQQATLRCSPISGHTSVYWYQQALGLGLQFLLWYDEGEERNRGNFPPRFSGRQFPNYSSELNVNALELEDSALYLCASSTRGGETQYFGPGTRLLVL.

V and J are TRBV19 and TRBJ2-4; no definite D call. The CDR3 is made up of 13 amino acids. The germline V and J ends were trimmed by 3 bases and 9 bases, with 12 bases remaining between them. In germline, CDR1 is LNHDA, CDR2 SQIVND (reference sequence). The CDR3 nucleotides are TGTGCCAGTAGTATGGGCCGGGCCGCCATTCAGTACTTC. Translation: CASSMGRAAIQYF.